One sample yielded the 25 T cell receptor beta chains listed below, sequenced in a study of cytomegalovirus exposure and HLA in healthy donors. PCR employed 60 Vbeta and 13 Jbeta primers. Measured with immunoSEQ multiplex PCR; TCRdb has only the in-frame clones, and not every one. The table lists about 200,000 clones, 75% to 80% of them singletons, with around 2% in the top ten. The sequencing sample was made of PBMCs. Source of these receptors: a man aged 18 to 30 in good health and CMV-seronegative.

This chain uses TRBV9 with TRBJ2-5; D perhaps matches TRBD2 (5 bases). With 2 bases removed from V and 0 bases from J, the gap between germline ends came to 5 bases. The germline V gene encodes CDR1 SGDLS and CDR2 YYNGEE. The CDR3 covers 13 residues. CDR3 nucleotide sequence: TGTGCCAGCAGCGTCGGGGACCAAGAGACCCAGTACTTC. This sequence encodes CASSVGDQETQYF. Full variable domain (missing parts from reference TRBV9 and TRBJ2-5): DSGVTQTPKHLITATGQRVTLRCSPRSGDLSVYWYQQSLDQGLQFLIQYYNGEERAKGNILERFSAQQFPDLHSELNLSSLELGDSALYFCASSVGDQETQYFGPGTRLLVL.

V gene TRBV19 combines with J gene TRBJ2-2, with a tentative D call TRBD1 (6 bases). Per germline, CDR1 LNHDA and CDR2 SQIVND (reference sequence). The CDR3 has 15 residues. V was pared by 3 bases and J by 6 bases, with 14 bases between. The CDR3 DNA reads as TGTGCCAGTAGTATCGTACAGGGTGGTGCCGGGGAGCTGTTTTTT. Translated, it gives CASSIVQGGAGELFF.

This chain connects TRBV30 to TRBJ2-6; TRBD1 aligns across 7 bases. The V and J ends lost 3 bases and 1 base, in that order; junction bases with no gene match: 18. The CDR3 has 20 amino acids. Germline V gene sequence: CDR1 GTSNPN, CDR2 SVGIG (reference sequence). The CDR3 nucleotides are TGTGCCTGGAGAGTTGGCTTAGAGACAGGGCCTAGTTCTGGGGCCAACGTCCTGACTTTC. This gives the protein CAWRVGLETGPSSGANVLTF.

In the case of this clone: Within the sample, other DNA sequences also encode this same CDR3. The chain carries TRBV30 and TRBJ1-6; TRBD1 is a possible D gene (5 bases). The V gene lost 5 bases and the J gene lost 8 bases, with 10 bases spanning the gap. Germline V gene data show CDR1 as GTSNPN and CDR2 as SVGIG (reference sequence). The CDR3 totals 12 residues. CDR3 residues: CAWEQGDSPLHF. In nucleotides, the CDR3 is TGTGCCTGGGAGCAGGGTGATTCACCCCTCCACTTT.

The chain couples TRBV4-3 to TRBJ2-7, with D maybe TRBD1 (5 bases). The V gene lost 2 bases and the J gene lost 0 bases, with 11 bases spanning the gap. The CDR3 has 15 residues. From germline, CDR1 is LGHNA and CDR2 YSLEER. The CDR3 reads CASSQQTGSSYEQYF. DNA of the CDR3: TGCGCCAGCAGCCAACAAACAGGAAGCTCCTACGAGCAGTACTTC.

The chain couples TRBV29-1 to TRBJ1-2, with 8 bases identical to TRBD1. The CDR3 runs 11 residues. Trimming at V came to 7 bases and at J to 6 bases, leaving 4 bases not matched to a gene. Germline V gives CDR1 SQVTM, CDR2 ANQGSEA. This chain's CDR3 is CSASGGDGYTF. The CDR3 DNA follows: TGCAGCGCTTCAGGGGGCGATGGCTACACCTTC.

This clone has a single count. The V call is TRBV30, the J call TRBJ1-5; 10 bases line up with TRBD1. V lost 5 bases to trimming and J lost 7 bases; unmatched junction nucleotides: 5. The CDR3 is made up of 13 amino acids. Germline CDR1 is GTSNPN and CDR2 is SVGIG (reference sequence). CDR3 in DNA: TGTGCCTGGGACAGGGGGCAAGAACAGCCCCAGCATTTT. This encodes CAWDRGQEQPQHF.

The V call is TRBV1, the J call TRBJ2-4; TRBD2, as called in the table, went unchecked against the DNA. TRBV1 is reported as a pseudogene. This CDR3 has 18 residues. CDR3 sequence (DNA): TGCACCAGCAGCCGGAGGACTAGCGGGAATCGGACCAAAAACATTCAGTACTTC. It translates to CTSSRRTSGNRTKNIQYF.

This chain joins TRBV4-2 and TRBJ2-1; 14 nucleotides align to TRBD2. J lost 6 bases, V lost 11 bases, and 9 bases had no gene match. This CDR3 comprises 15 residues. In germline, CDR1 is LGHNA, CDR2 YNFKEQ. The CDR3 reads CAGTTGLAGGNEQFF. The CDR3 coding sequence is TGTGCCGGCACGACAGGACTAGCGGGAGGCAATGAGCAGTTCTTC.

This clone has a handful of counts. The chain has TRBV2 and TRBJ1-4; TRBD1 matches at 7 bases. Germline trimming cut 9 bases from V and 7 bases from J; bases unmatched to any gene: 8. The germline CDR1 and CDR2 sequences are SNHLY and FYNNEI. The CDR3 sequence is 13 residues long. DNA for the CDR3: TGTGCCAGTTTCCGACAGGGTGGTGAAAAACTGTTTTTT. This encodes CASFRQGGEKLFF.

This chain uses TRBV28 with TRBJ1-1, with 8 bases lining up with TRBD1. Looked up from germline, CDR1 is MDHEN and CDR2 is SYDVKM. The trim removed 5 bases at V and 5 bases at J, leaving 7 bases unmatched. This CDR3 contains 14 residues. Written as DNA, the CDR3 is TGTGCCAGCAGTGTCCAGGGGGCCCGAACTGAAGCTTTCTTT. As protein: CASSVQGARTEAFF.

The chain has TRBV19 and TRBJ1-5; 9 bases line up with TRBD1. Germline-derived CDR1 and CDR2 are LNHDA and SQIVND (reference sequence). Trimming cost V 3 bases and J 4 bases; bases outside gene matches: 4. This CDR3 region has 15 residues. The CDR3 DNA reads TGTGCCAGTAGTATCGGGGACAGGGAGAATCAGCCCCAGCATTTT. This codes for CASSIGDRENQPQHF.

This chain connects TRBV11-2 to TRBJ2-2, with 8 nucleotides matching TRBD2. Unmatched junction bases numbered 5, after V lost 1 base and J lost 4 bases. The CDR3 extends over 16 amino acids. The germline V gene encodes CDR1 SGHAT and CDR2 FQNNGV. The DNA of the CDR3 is TGTGCCAGCAGCTTAGTCGCGACTAGCGCCACCGGGGAGCTGTTTTTT. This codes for CASSLVATSATGELFF. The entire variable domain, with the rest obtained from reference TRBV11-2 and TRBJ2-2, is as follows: EAGVAQSPRYKIIEKRQSVAFWCNPISGHATLYWYQQILGQGPKLLIQFQNNGVVDDSQLPKDRFSAERLKGVDSTLKIQPAKLEDSAVYLCASSLVATSATGELFFGEGSRLTVL.

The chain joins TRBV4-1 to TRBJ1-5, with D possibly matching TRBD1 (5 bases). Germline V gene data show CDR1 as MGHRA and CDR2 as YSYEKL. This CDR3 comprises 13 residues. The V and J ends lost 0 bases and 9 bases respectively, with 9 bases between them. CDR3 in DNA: TGCGCCAGCAGCCAAGAAGGGGTAGGGCCCCAGCATTTT. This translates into CASSQEGVGPQHF.

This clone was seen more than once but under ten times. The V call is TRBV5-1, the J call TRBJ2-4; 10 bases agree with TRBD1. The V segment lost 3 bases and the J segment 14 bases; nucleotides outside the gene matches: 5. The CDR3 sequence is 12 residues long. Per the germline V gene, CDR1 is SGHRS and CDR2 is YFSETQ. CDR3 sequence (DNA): TGCGCCAGCAGCTCGACCGGGACAGGGGAGTACTTC. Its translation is CASSSTGTGEYF.

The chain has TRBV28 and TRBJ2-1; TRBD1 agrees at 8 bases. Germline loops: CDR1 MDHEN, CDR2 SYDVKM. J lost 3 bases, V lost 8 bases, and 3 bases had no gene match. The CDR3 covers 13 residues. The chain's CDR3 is CASAGQVYNEQFF. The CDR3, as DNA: TGTGCCAGCGCGGGACAGGTCTACAATGAGCAGTTCTTC.

CDR3 in amino acids: CASSPPGTGYEQYF. The CDR3 DNA follows: TGTGCCAGCAGCCCCCCCGGGACAGGCTACGAGCAGTACTTC. This chain uses TRBV7-8 with TRBJ2-7, with 8 bases aligning to TRBD1. This CDR3 spans 14 amino acids. The germline V gene has CDR1 SGHVS and CDR2 FQNEAQ. The ends lost 5 bases at V and 3 bases at J; junction bases unmatched: 6.

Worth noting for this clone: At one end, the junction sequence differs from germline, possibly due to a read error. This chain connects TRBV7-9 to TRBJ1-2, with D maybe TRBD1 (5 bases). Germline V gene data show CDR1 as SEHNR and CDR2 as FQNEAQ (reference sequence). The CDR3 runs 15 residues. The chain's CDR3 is CSSSLWGTANYGYTF. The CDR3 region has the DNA TGTTCCAGCAGCTTATGGGGCACAGCTAACTATGGCTACACCTTC. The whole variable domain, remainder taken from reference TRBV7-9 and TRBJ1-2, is DTGVSQNPRHKITKRGQNVTFRCDPISEHNRLYWYRQTLGQGPEFLTYFQNEAQLEKSRLLSDRFSAERPKGSFSTLEIQRTEQGDSAMYLCSSSLWGTANYGYTFGSGTRLTVV.

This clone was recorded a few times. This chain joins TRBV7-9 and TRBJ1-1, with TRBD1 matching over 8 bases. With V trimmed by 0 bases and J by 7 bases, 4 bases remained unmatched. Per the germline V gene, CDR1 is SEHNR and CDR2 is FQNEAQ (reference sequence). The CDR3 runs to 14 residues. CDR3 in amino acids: CASSLASGGSEAFF. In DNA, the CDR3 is TGTGCCAGCAGCTTAGCCTCAGGGGGCAGTGAAGCTTTCTTT.

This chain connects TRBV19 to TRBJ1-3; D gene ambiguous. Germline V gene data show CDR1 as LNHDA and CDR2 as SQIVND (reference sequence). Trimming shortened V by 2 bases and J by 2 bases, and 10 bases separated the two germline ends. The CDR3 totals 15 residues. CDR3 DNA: TGTGCCAGTAGTATATCAGGCAGAACTGGAAACACCATATATTTT. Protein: CASSISGRTGNTIYF.

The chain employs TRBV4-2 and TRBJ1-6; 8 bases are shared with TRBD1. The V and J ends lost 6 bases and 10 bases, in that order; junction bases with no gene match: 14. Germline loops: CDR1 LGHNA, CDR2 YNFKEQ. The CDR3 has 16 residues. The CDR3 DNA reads TGTGCCAGCAGTCCGACGGCAAGGACAGGGTGGTCACCCCTCCACTTT. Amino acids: CASSPTARTGWSPLHF.

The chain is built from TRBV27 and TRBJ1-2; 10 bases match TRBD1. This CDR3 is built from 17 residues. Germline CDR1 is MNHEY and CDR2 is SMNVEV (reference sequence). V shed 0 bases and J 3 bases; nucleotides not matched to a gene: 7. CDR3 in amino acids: CASSLSPGQGDYYGYTF. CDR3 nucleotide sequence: TGTGCCAGCAGTTTATCCCCTGGACAGGGGGATTACTATGGCTACACCTTC.

As DNA, the CDR3 is TGTGCCAGTAGTATTGGACAGGGGTCGGTGGGGTATCAGCCCCAGCATTTT. This encodes CASSIGQGSVGYQPQHF. The gene calls are TRBV19 and TRBJ1-5; 9 bases map to TRBD1. The CDR3 runs to 17 residues. With V trimmed by 3 bases and J by 5 bases, 11 bases remained unmatched. Germline values: CDR1 LNHDA, CDR2 SQIVND (reference sequence).

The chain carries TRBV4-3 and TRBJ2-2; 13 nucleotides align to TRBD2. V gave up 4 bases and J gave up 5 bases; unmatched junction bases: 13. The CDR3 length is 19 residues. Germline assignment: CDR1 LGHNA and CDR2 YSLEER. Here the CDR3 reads CASSLSMTSGGPSTGELFF. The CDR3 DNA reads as TGCGCCAGCAGCCTAAGTATGACTAGCGGGGGGCCTTCTACCGGGGAGCTGTTTTTT.

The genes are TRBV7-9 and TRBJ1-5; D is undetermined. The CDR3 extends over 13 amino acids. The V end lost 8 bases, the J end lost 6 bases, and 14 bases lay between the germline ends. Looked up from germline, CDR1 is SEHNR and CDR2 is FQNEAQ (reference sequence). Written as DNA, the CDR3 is TGTGCCAGCGACCGAACTTCGGGTCAGCCCCAGCATTTT. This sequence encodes CASDRTSGQPQHF.